Listed here are 17 T cell receptor beta chains from one sample, sequenced in a study of control samples from healthy donors and cancer patients. Produced via immunoSEQ multiplex PCR; TCRdb's table is partial and in-frame only. The sample carries about 130,000 clones, roughly 91% recorded once. Material for sequencing was PBMCs. The receptors shown here come from a man in his fifties with head and neck cancer.

The rearrangement links TRBV20-1 to TRBJ2-7; D gene uncertain. The V end was cut by 3 bases, the J end by 9 bases, with 9 bases between. The CDR3 loop spans 10 amino acids. Germline V CDR1 and CDR2: DFQATT, SNEGSKA (reference sequence). The CDR3 protein is CSASLGGQYF. The DNA of the CDR3 is TGCAGTGCTAGCCTAGGTGGGCAGTACTTC.

In this sample, this clone turned up once. The chain combines TRBV15 with TRBJ1-5; 9 nucleotides align to TRBD1. The CDR3 totals 18 residues. Germline CDR1 is LNHNV and CDR2 is YYDKDF (reference sequence). J was trimmed by 5 bases and V by 1 base; bases with no gene match: 12. Here the CDR3 reads CATSRGYGTGNSYQPQHF. The CDR3 nucleotides read TGTGCCACCAGCAGAGGTTACGGGACAGGGAATAGTTATCAGCCCCAGCATTTT.

About this clone itself: One junction end disagrees with the germline gene, perhaps due to a read error. The gene calls are TRBV11-2 and TRBJ1-2, with D uncertain. Germline values: CDR1 SGHAT, CDR2 FQNNGV. This CDR3 has 13 amino acids. CDR3: CASSSFGRVRYSF. The CDR3 DNA sequence: TGTGCCAGCAGCTCCTTTGGTCGGGTCCGTTATAGCTTC.

This chain joins TRBV11-2 and TRBJ2-2; D is undetermined. The length of the CDR3 is 12 residues. CDR1 and CDR2 (germline): SGHAT, FQNNGV. V dropped 4 bases and J dropped 5 bases, with 5 bases sitting between them. Written as DNA, the CDR3 is TGTGCCAGCAGCTCCGGAACCGGGGAGCTGTTTTTT. Translated, it gives CASSSGTGELFF.

As concerns this clone: The sample holds other DNA sequences that translate to the same CDR3. The chain couples TRBV4-1 to TRBJ1-5; perhaps TRBD1 as D (5 bases). Per germline, CDR1 MGHRA and CDR2 YSYEKL. This CDR3 contains 15 residues. The germline V and J ends were trimmed by 0 bases and 4 bases, with 10 bases remaining between them. The CDR3 DNA is TGCGCCAGCAGCCAAGATCGACAGTATAATCAGCCCCAGCATTTT. This encodes CASSQDRQYNQPQHF.

This chain joins TRBV5-5 and TRBJ2-3, with D unresolved. The CDR3 totals 14 residues. CDR1 and CDR2 (germline): SGHKS, YYEKEE (reference sequence). Trimming took 5 bases from V and 2 from J, leaving 12 bases between them. CDR3 in amino acids: CASRAGSSTDTQYF. The CDR3 DNA reads as TGTGCCAGCAGGGCCGGGTCCTCCACAGATACGCAGTATTTT.

This clone was seen only a few times. CDR3 residues: CASSLGLGPNQPQHF. In DNA, the CDR3 is TGTGCCAGTAGTCTGGGCCTCGGGCCTAATCAGCCCCAGCATTTT. The chain combines TRBV19 with TRBJ1-5; no definite D call. Trimming removed 5 bases at V and 4 bases at J, with 15 bases between. The CDR3 is 15 residues long. Germline V gives CDR1 LNHDA, CDR2 SQIVND (reference sequence).

V and J are TRBV6-5 and TRBJ1-1, with 10 nucleotides matching TRBD1. In germline, CDR1 is MNHEY, CDR2 SVGAGI. The CDR3 is 15 residues long. V was clipped by 6 bases and J by 1 base; unmatched bases: 5. The CDR3, as DNA: TGTGCCAGCAGCCCCCGGGACAGGGGGAACACTGAAGCTTTCTTT. Amino acids: CASSPRDRGNTEAFF.

The chain combines TRBV3-1 (or the pseudogene TRBV3-2) with TRBJ1-5; D is perhaps TRBD1 (6 bases). Trimming removed 4 bases at V and 2 bases at J, with 15 bases between. This CDR3 contains 16 residues. CDR1 and CDR2 (germline): LGHDT, YNNKEL (reference sequence). The CDR3 coding sequence is TGTGCCAGCAGCCTCCGGGGGGCTGATGGCAATCAGCCCCAGCATTTT. It codes for CASSLRGADGNQPQHF.

This chain uses TRBV10-3 with TRBJ1-3, with 9 bases fitting TRBD1. The CDR3 runs to 16 residues. Germline V gene data show CDR1 as ENHRY and CDR2 as SYGVKD. Trimming took 4 bases from V and 3 from J; bases not matched to a gene: 7. The CDR3 DNA reads TGTGCCATCAGTGGATTACAGGGGGCGTATGGAAACACCATATATTTT. The encoded protein is CAISGLQGAYGNTIYF.

The V and J genes are TRBV29-1 and TRBJ2-3; TRBD2 matches at 7 bases. The CDR3 length is 13 residues. With 4 bases clipped from V and 3 bases from J, the junction kept 4 bases outside the gene matches. Germline V gene data show CDR1 as SQVTM and CDR2 as ANQGSEA. Written as DNA, the CDR3 is TGCAGCGTTGGATTAGCGGGTACAGATACGCAGTATTTT. As protein: CSVGLAGTDTQYF.

J is TRBJ1-2 and V is TRBV7-2; TRBD1 might be the D (5 bases). The V and J ends lost 5 bases and 3 bases respectively, with 16 bases between them. CDR1 SGHTA and CDR2 FQGNSA come from the germline V gene. There are 15 residues in the CDR3. CDR3 sequence (DNA): TGTGCCAGCAGCCGCGACAGCTCAAGAGACTATGGCTACACCTTC. Protein sequence: CASSRDSSRDYGYTF.

The chain has TRBV6-6 and TRBJ2-7; 14 nucleotides agree with TRBD2. The CDR3 runs to 14 residues. V was clipped by 6 bases and J by 3 bases; unmatched bases: 1. The germline gives CDR1 MNHNY, CDR2 SVGAGI (reference sequence). The CDR3 loop is CASRGLAGDYEQYF. For the CDR3, the DNA is TGTGCCAGCAGGGGACTAGCGGGAGACTACGAGCAGTACTTC.

This chain connects TRBV19 to TRBJ1-4, with 8 bases lining up with TRBD1. Looked up from germline, CDR1 is LNHDA and CDR2 is SQIVND (reference sequence). The CDR3 is 13 residues long. Losses at the gene ends were 9 bases for V and 8 bases for J; bases not matched to a gene: 8. CDR3 sequence: CASTDRVREKLFF. CDR3 nucleotide sequence: TGTGCCAGCACGGACAGGGTTAGGGAAAAACTGTTTTTT. Together with reference TRBV19 and TRBJ1-4, the CDR3 gives the full variable domain: DGGITQSPKYLFRKEGQNVTLSCEQNLNHDAMYWYRQDPGQGLRLIYYSQIVNDFQKGDIAEGYSVSREKKESFPLTVTSAQKNPTAFYLCASTDRVREKLFFGSGTQLSVL.

The chain uses TRBV15 and TRBJ2-5; D may be TRBD2 (6 bases). The V and J ends lost 3 bases and 3 bases respectively, with 11 bases between them. The CDR3 totals 14 residues. Germline CDR1 reads LNHNV; CDR2 reads YYDKDF (reference sequence). The chain's CDR3 is CATSRDGGKETQYF. In DNA, the CDR3 is TGTGCCACCAGCAGGGATGGAGGGAAAGAGACCCAGTACTTC.

V usage is TRBV4-1 and J usage is TRBJ1-2; D perhaps matches TRBD1 (6 bases). Trimming removed 6 bases at V and 2 bases at J, with 19 bases between. CDR1 and CDR2 from the germline V gene are MGHRA and YSYEKL. The CDR3 contains 16 residues. CDR3 amino acids: CASRPVLGGRNYGYTF. CDR3 sequence (DNA): TGCGCCAGCAGACCCGTTCTTGGGGGGCGAAACTATGGCTACACCTTC.

The chain has TRBV19 and TRBJ1-1, with D possibly matching TRBD1 (5 bases). CDR1 LNHDA and CDR2 SQIVND come from the germline V gene (reference sequence). V lost 5 bases to trimming and J lost 0 bases, with 10 bases between them. There are 14 residues in the CDR3. The CDR3 DNA reads as TGTGCCAGTAGTTTCGGGACGGTGAACACTGAAGCTTTCTTT. It codes for CASSFGTVNTEAFF. Full variable domain (rest looked up from reference TRBV19 and TRBJ1-1): DGGITQSPKYLFRKEGQNVTLSCEQNLNHDAMYWYRQDPGQGLRLIYYSQIVNDFQKGDIAEGYSVSREKKESFPLTVTSAQKNPTAFYLCASSFGTVNTEAFFGQGTRLTVV.